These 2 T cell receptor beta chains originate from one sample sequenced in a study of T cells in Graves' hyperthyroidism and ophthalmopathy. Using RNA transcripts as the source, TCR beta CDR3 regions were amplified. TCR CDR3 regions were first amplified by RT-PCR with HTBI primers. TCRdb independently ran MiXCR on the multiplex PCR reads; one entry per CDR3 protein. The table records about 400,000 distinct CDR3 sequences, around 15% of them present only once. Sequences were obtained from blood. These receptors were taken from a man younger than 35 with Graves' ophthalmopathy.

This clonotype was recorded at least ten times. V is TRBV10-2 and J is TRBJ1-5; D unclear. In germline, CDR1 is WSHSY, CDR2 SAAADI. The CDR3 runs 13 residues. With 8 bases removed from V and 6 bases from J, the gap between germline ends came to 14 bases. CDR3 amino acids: CASSHPTSQPQHF. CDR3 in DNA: TGCGCCAGCTCACACCCAACAAGTCAGCCCCAGCATTTT.

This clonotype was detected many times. CDR3 amino acids: CASSEIGQYEQYF. CDR3 DNA: TGCGCCAGCAGCGAAATAGGACAGTACGAGCAGTACTTC. The chain joins TRBV5-1 to TRBJ2-7; D may be TRBD1 (6 bases). The CDR3 loop spans 13 amino acids. The ends were cut back, 4 bases at V and 4 bases at J, with 12 bases in the middle. The V gene's germline CDR1 is SGHRS and CDR2 YFSETQ.